These 14 T cell receptor beta chains came from one sample sequenced in a study of blood T cell repertoires in COVID-19. Repertoires were generated with immunoSEQ multiplex PCR, while TCRdb's copy carries only in-frame clones and drops some. The table includes approximately 290,000 clones, roughly 84% detected once. Sequenced: peripheral blood. The receptor source for this set is a person aged 65 to 79 with COVID-19, enrolled during active disease.

This clone was detected once. J is TRBJ1-2 and V is TRBV5-4; D remains unclear. Germline V lookup: CDR1 SGHNT, CDR2 YYREEE (reference sequence). Trimming shortened V by 4 bases and J by 2 bases, and 9 bases separated the two germline ends. This CDR3 has 13 residues. CDR3 amino acids: CASSNQVNYGYTF. The CDR3 DNA reads as TGTGCCAGCAGCAACCAGGTGAACTATGGCTACACCTTC. Drawing the rest from reference TRBV5-4 and TRBJ1-2, the complete variable domain is ETGVTQSPTHLIKTRGQQVTLRCSSQSGHNTVSWYQQALGQGPQFIFQYYREEENGRGNFPPRFSGLQFPNYSSELNVNALELDDSALYLCASSNQVNYGYTFGSGTRLTVV.

The chain has TRBV4-3 and TRBJ2-3, with 9 bases identical to TRBD2. Trimming at V came to 0 bases and at J to 2 bases, leaving 12 bases not matched to a gene. The CDR3 runs to 19 residues. CDR1 and CDR2 (germline): LGHNA, YSLEER. The CDR3 is CASSQDGGAGTSHTDTQYF. The CDR3 coding sequence is TGCGCCAGCAGCCAAGACGGGGGGGCCGGGACTAGCCACACAGATACGCAGTATTTT.

The chain carries TRBV29-1 and TRBJ1-4, with D tentatively TRBD1 (5 bases). V dropped 4 bases and J dropped 3 bases, with 9 bases sitting between them. The CDR3 has 13 amino acids. Germline V gene data show CDR1 as SQVTM and CDR2 as ANQGSEA. The CDR3 DNA reads as TGCAGCGTTGGGACACTCTCTAATGAAAAACTGTTTTTT. Translating it yields CSVGTLSNEKLFF.

The chain has TRBV5-6 and TRBJ2-1; 9 bases are shared with TRBD1. Germline values: CDR1 SGHDT, CDR2 YYEEEE. This CDR3 spans 16 amino acids. V lost 1 base and J lost 8; bases outside the gene matches: 10. CDR3 bases: TGTGCCAGCAGCTTGTTTGGCGGACAGGGGTTTGATGAGCAGTTCTTC. It codes for CASSLFGGQGFDEQFF.

The chain uses TRBV6-2 or TRBV6-3 and TRBJ2-7, with 7 bases identical to TRBD2. Germline-derived CDR1 and CDR2 are MNHEY and SVGEGT. The CDR3 length is 14 residues. V lost 4 bases and J lost 7; bases outside the gene matches: 10. CDR3 residues: CASSWTSLAGEQYF. The CDR3 DNA is TGTGCCAGCAGTTGGACTAGTCTTGCGGGGGAGCAGTACTTC.

V gene TRBV7-9 combines with J gene TRBJ2-5; D is possibly TRBD1 (6 bases). Trimming shortened V by 5 bases and J by 1 base, and 14 bases separated the two germline ends. Looked up from germline, CDR1 is SEHNR and CDR2 is FQNEAQ (reference sequence). The CDR3 length is 15 residues. DNA for the CDR3: TGTGCCAGCAGCGGGAACAGGGCGGGCCAAGAGACCCAGTACTTC. As protein: CASSGNRAGQETQYF. The complete variable domain, with remaining parts taken from reference TRBV7-9 and TRBJ2-5, reads DTGVSQNPRHKITKRGQNVTFRCDPISEHNRLYWYRQTLGQGPEFLTYFQNEAQLEKSRLLSDRFSAERPKGSFSTLEIQRTEQGDSAMYLCASSGNRAGQETQYFGPGTRLLVL.

This sequence joins TRBV7-2 and TRBJ1-1, with D perhaps matching TRBD1 (5 bases). The CDR3 covers 14 residues. Deletions cut 2 bases from V and 1 base from J, with 8 bases between. Germline-derived CDR1 and CDR2 are SGHTA and FQGNSA. The CDR3 DNA reads TGTGCCAGCAGCTTAATGGGGGGGAACACTGAAGCTTTCTTT. The encoded protein is CASSLMGGNTEAFF.

The V and J genes are TRBV4-1 and TRBJ1-4; no firm D call. Trimming removed 1 base at V and 0 bases at J, with 6 bases between. The CDR3 loop spans 15 amino acids. Germline CDR1 is MGHRA and CDR2 is YSYEKL. CDR3 sequence: CASSQGPTTNEKLFF. Here the CDR3 DNA reads TGCGCCAGCAGCCAAGGCCCTACAACTAATGAAAAACTGTTTTTT.

The rearrangement uses TRBV7-3 and TRBJ1-6; D not certain. The CDR3 has 15 amino acids. Per germline, CDR1 SGHTA and CDR2 FQGTGA. V lost 1 base and J lost 6, with 10 bases in between. CDR3 nucleotides: TGTGCCAGCAGCTTAATGACGGGTAGTAATTCACCCCTCCACTTT. It encodes CASSLMTGSNSPLHF.

The CDR3 DNA follows: TGTGCCTGGAGTGTACCGCTGGGGGGGTTGTTCTCGGGAAACACCATATATTTT. This sequence encodes CAWSVPLGGLFSGNTIYF. V is TRBV30 and J is TRBJ1-3, with TRBD1 as a possible D gene (5 bases). CDR3 size: 18 residues. V lost 0 bases to trimming and J lost 4 bases, with 22 bases between them. From germline, CDR1 is GTSNPN and CDR2 SVGIG (reference sequence). Based on the CDR3 plus reference TRBV30 and TRBJ1-3, the full variable domain is SQTIHQWPATLVQPVGSPLSLECTVEGTSNPNLYWYRQAAGRGLQLLFYSVGIGQISSEVPQNLSASRPQDRQFILSSKKLLLSDSGFYLCAWSVPLGGLFSGNTIYFGEGSWLTVV.

V gene TRBV10-3 combines with J gene TRBJ1-2; tentatively, D is TRBD1 (6 bases). V dropped 7 bases and J dropped 4 bases, with 25 bases sitting between them. The CDR3 has 17 amino acids. Germline assignment: CDR1 ENHRY and CDR2 SYGVKD. CDR3 in DNA: TGTGCCATCAATCCATACAACCCGACAGGACCGCTCTATGGCTACACCTTC. The encoded protein is CAINPYNPTGPLYGYTF.

The V gene is TRBV18, the J gene TRBJ1-2, with 7 positions matching TRBD1. Germline V gene sequence: CDR1 KGHSH, CDR2 LQKENI. With 2 bases clipped from V and 0 bases from J, the junction kept 6 bases outside the gene matches. This CDR3 has 16 amino acids. CDR3 in DNA: TGTGCCAGCTCACCAATTACAGGGGAGTCTAACTATGGCTACACCTTC. Translated: CASSPITGESNYGYTF.

The chain carries TRBV28 and TRBJ1-2; no definite D call. V dropped 3 bases and J dropped 6 bases, with 17 bases sitting between them. The CDR3 contains 15 residues. Germline-derived CDR1 and CDR2 are MDHEN and SYDVKM. Written as DNA, the CDR3 is TGTGCCAGCAGTTTTTTTCGGGAAGGTGGGGATGGCTACACCTTC. This codes for CASSFFREGGDGYTF.

The chain has TRBV11-2 and TRBJ2-5; TRBD2 matches 7 bases. After removal of 5 bases from V and 0 bases from J, the junction contained 9 bases not matched to a gene. The germline V gene has CDR1 SGHAT and CDR2 FQNNGV. CDR3 length: 16 residues. CDR3 loop: CASSPSVGGYQETQYF. The DNA for the CDR3 is TGTGCCAGCAGCCCTAGTGTCGGGGGGTACCAAGAGACCCAGTACTTC.